This paragraph covers one T cell receptor beta chain sequence. Original data processing: Scientists estimated how many nucleated cells there were by amplifying reference gene primers. TCRdb keeps only in-frame clones here, not all; method: immunoSEQ multiplex PCR. Clone size and the V and J calls come from that table; the DNA yielded D and trimming. The sample includes approximately 45,000 clones, about 88% of them seen just once. This record belongs to a study of blood T cell repertoires in COVID-19. For the study at large: Samples came from the United States, Italy and Spain, spanning acute and convalescent COVID-19. The cDNA or gDNA used as material had been derived from T cells, B-cell-depleted T cells, or PBMCs.

This CDR3 is 14 amino acids long. Per the germline V gene, CDR1 is KGHSH and CDR2 is LQKENI. Trimming stripped 2 bases from V and 7 bases from J, with 12 bases between. The chain has TRBV18 and TRBJ1-5; tentative D call: TRBD1 (5 bases). This clonotype originated in a man aged 40-55 years with active COVID-19. Sequenced sample: peripheral blood. The CDR3 loop is CASSPLGARQPQHF. The CDR3 DNA is TGTGCCAGCTCACCATTAGGGGCACGGCAGCCCCAGCATTTT.